This T cell receptor (beta chain) is from a study of long-term antiretroviral therapy in people with HIV. Study background: The earliest specimens came about a decade ahead of the 2015 immediate-ART recommendation. Study-level findings and limits: With ART, diversity went up but was still lower than in transplant donor controls.

It was version v3.0 of the immunoSEQ assay that was run at survey level. Samples were sequenced targeting roughly 40,000-55,000 T-cell genomes each. Method: immunoSEQ multiplex PCR; TCRdb's copy keeps in-frame clones and lacks some. The sample includes about 43,000 clones, 94% of them seen just once. Regarding this clone: Its antigen is unknown. One end of the junction does not line up with germline, which may come from a read error.

The germline gives CDR1 LGHNA, CDR2 YNFKEQ. CDR3 length equals 16 residues. This receptor was obtained from a young man with HIV. This chain uses TRBV4-2 with TRBJ2-1; possibly TRBD1 for D (6 bases). The sample consisted of unsorted PBMCs, taken about 9 years after starting antiretroviral therapy. The DNA of the CDR3 is TGTGCCAGCAGCGAAGAAAGGCAGGGGTTAGTAGATGAGCAGTTCTTC. Amino acids: CASSEERQGLVDEQFF.